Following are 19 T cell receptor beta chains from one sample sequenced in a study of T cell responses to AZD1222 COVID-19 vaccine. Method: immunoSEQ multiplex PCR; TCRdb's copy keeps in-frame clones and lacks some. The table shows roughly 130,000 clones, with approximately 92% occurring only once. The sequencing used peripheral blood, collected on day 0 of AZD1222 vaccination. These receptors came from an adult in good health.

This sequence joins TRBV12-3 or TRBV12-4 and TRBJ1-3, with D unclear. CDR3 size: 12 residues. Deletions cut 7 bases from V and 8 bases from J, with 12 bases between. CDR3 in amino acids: CASNVQGDTIYF. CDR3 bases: TGTGCCAGCAACGTACAAGGAGACACCATATATTTT.

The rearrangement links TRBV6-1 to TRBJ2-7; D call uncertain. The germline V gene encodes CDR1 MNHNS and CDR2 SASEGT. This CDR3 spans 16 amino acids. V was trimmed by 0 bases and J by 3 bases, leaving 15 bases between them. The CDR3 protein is CASSEALPSADYEQYF. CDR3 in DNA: TGTGCCAGCAGTGAAGCGCTTCCGTCGGCCGACTACGAGCAGTACTTC.

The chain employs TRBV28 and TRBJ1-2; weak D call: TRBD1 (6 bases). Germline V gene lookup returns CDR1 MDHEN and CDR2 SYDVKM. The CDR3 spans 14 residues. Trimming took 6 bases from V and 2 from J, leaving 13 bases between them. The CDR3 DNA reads TGTGCCAGCAGCCGGGCAGGGGCAAACTATGGCTACACCTTC. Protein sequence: CASSRAGANYGYTF.

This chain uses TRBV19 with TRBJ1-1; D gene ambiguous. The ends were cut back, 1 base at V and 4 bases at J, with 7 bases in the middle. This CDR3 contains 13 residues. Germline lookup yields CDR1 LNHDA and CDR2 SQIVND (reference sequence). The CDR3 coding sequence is TGTGCCAGTAGTATAGGGGTTCCCACTGAAGCTTTCTTT. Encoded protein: CASSIGVPTEAFF.

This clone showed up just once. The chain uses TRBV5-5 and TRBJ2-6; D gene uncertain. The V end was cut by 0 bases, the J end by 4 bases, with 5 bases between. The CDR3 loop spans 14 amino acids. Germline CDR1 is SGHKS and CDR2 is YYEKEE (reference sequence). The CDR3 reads CASSLVTGANVLTF. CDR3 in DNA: TGTGCCAGCAGCTTGGTAACCGGGGCCAACGTCCTGACTTTC.

The CDR3 region has the DNA TGTGCCAGCTCACCAGGGGTACAGGGTACGCAGTATTTT. Protein: CASSPGVQGTQYF. The chain uses TRBV18 and TRBJ2-3; D might be TRBD1 (6 bases). Trimming removed 2 bases from V and 8 bases from J, with 11 bases in between. The CDR3 runs to 13 residues. Germline V gene lookup returns CDR1 KGHSH and CDR2 LQKENI.

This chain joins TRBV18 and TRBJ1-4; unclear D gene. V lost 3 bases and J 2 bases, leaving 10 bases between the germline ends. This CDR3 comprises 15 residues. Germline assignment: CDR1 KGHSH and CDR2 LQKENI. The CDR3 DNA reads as TGTGCCAGCTCACCCCGGCCGGCCACTAATGAAAAACTGTTTTTT. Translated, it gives CASSPRPATNEKLFF.

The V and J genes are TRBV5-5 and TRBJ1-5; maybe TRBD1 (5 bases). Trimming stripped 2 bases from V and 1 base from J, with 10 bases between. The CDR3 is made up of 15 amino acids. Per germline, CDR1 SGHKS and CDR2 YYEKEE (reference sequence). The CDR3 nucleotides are TGTGCCAGCAGCTTTTGGCAGGGAAGCAATCAGCCCCAGCATTTT. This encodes CASSFWQGSNQPQHF.

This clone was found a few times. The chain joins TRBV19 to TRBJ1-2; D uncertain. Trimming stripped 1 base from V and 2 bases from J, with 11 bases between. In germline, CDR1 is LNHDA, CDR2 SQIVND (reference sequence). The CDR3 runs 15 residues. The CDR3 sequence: CASSIGPQENYGYTF. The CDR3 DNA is TGTGCCAGTAGTATAGGACCTCAGGAGAACTATGGCTACACCTTC.

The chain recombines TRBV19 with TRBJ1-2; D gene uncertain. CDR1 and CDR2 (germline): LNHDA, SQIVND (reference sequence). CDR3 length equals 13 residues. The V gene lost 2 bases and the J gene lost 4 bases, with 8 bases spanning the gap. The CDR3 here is CASSISSLYGYTF. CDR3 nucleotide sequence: TGTGCCAGTAGTATATCCAGCCTCTATGGCTACACCTTC.

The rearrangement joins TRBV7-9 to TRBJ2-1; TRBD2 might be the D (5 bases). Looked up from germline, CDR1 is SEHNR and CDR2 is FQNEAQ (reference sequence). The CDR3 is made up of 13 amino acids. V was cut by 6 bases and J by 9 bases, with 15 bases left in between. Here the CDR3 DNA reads TGTGCCAGCAGGATTAGCAAGGGAGCTGAGCAGTTCTTC. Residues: CASRISKGAEQFF.

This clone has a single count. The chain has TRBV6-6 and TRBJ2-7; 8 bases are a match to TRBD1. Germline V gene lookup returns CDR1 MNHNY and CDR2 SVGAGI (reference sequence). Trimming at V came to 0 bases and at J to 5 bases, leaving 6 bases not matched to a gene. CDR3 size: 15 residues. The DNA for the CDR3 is TGTGCCAGCAGTTACTCGGCAGGGGACAGGAACGAGCAGTACTTC. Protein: CASSYSAGDRNEQYF.

CDR3 residues: CASSSILAGETQYF. In DNA form, the CDR3 reads TGTGCCAGCAGTTCCATACTAGCGGGAGAGACCCAGTACTTC. The rearrangement uses TRBV6-5 and TRBJ2-5; 9 bases are shared with TRBD2. The CDR3 length is 14 residues. CDR1 MNHEY and CDR2 SVGAGI come from the germline V gene. V lost 4 bases, J lost 4 bases, and 4 bases stayed unmatched.

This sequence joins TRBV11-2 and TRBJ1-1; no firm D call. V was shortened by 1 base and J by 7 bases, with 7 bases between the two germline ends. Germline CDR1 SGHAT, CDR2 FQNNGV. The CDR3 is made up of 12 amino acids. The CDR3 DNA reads TGTGCCAGCAGCTTAGCTGCGGTTGAAGCTTTCTTT. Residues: CASSLAAVEAFF.

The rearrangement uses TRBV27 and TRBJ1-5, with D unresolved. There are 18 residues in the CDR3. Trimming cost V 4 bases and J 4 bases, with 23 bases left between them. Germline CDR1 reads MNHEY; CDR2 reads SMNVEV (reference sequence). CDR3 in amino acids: CASSSVGRATLFNQPQHF. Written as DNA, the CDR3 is TGTGCCAGCAGTTCGGTGGGTCGGGCCACCCTTTTTAATCAGCCCCAGCATTTT.

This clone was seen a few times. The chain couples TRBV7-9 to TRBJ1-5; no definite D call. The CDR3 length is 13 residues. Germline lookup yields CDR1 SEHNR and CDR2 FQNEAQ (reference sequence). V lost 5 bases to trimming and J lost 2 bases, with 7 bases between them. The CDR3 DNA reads TGTGCCAGCAGCCCTTGGGGCAATCAGCCCCAGCATTTT. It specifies CASSPWGNQPQHF.

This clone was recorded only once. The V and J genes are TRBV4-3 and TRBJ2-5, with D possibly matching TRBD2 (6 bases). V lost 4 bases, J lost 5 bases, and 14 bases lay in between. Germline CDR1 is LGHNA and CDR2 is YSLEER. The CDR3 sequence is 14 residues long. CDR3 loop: CASSPGGDRETQYF. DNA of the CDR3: TGCGCCAGCAGCCCGGGCGGGGATCGGGAGACCCAGTACTTC.

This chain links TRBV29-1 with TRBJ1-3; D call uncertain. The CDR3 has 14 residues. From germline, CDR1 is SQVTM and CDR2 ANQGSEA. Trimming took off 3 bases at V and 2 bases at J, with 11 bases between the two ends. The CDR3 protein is CSVEWAIPGNTIYF. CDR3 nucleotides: TGCAGCGTTGAGTGGGCAATCCCTGGAAACACCATATATTTT.

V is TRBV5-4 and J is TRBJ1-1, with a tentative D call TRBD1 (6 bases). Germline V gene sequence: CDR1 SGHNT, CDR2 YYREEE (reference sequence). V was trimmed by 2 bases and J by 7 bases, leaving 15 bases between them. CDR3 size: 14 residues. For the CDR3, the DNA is TGTGCCAGCAGCTTCGACAGGTACGCGGGTGAAGCTTTCTTT. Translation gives CASSFDRYAGEAFF.